This entry lists 27 T cell receptor beta chains sequenced from one sample in a study of T cell responses to AZD1222 COVID-19 vaccine. The repertoire was sequenced with immunoSEQ multiplex PCR; TCRdb's copy has only in-frame clones and lacks some. The table records tens of thousands of clones, more than 90% of them present only once. The sequences come from peripheral blood, collected on day 0 of AZD1222 vaccination. Receptors were obtained from an adult in good health.

The rearrangement uses TRBV27 and TRBJ1-2, with 9 bases identical to TRBD1. The CDR3 is made up of 14 amino acids. Losses at the gene ends were 1 base for V and 8 bases for J; bases not matched to a gene: 5. Per germline, CDR1 MNHEY and CDR2 SMNVEV (reference sequence). In DNA, the CDR3 is TGTGCCAGCAGTTTATGGGGGACAGGGTCCGGCTACACCTTC. It encodes CASSLWGTGSGYTF.

The V and J genes are TRBV7-9 and TRBJ1-1; D might be TRBD1 (5 bases). The CDR3 runs 14 residues. Per the germline V gene, CDR1 is SEHNR and CDR2 is FQNEAQ (reference sequence). Trimming took 5 bases from V and 0 from J, leaving 10 bases between them. CDR3 nucleotide sequence: TGTGCCAGCAGCCGAGGGGCCTTGAACACTGAAGCTTTCTTT. Translating gives CASSRGALNTEAFF.

As regards this clone: The identical CDR3 is also encoded by other nucleotide sequences in the sample. The CDR3 here is CATSRGSDQPQHF. The CDR3, as DNA: TGTGCCACCAGCAGGGGGTCCGATCAGCCCCAGCATTTT. The chain carries TRBV15 and TRBJ1-5; D is ambiguous. Germline lookup yields CDR1 LNHNV and CDR2 YYDKDF (reference sequence). The CDR3 loop spans 13 amino acids. The V end was cut by 3 bases, the J end by 5 bases, with 8 bases between.

About this clone: Distinct nucleotide sequences in the sample also encode this CDR3. This chain connects TRBV11-3 to TRBJ2-7, with 8 nucleotides matching TRBD1. CDR1 and CDR2 (germline): SGHNT, YENEEA. V lost 0 bases and J lost 2; bases outside the gene matches: 6. CDR3 size: 16 residues. The CDR3 loop is CASSLERTGGTYEQYF. As DNA, the CDR3 is TGTGCCAGCAGCTTAGAGCGTACAGGGGGGACCTACGAGCAGTACTTC.

This clone was picked up a small number of times. The V and J genes are TRBV4-1 and TRBJ2-7; 8 bases match TRBD2. The V and J ends lost 0 bases and 4 bases, in that order; junction bases with no gene match: 5. From germline, CDR1 is MGHRA and CDR2 YSYEKL. The CDR3 sequence is 15 residues long. The CDR3 bases are TGCGCCAGCAGCCAAGAAGGGAGCGGGAGATACGAGCAGTACTTC. This translates into CASSQEGSGRYEQYF.

The chain uses TRBV5-4 and TRBJ2-5; 13 bases map to TRBD2. The CDR3 is 15 amino acids. The J segment lost 7 bases and the V segment lost 5 bases, leaving 8 bases of the junction unmatched. In germline, CDR1 is SGHNT, CDR2 YYREEE (reference sequence). CDR3 protein: CASRPGLAGVGTQYF. CDR3 DNA: TGTGCCAGCAGACCTGGACTAGCGGGAGTCGGGACCCAGTACTTC.

The chain uses TRBV15 and TRBJ1-5, with D possibly matching TRBD1 (5 bases). The CDR3 is made up of 15 amino acids. Germline V gene data show CDR1 as LNHNV and CDR2 as YYDKDF (reference sequence). V lost 0 bases to trimming and J lost 8 bases, with 14 bases between them. The CDR3 DNA reads TGTGCCACCAGCAGAGATGGAACAGGTAGCAAGCCCCAGCATTTT. Amino acids: CATSRDGTGSKPQHF.

J is TRBJ2-6 and V is TRBV5-5; TRBD2 agrees at 7 bases. CDR1 is SGHKS, CDR2 YYEKEE, per germline (reference sequence). The ends lost 4 bases at V and 0 bases at J; junction bases unmatched: 7. There are 17 residues in the CDR3. CDR3 nucleotide sequence: TGTGCCAGCAGCCGGCTGGGAGGGAGCTCTGGGGCCAACGTCCTGACTTTC. Its protein product is CASSRLGGSSGANVLTF.

This clone showed up just once. As DNA, the CDR3 is TGTGCCAGCAGCTCCACCTCCAGGGGAGCCGAGCAGTACTTC. The encoded protein is CASSSTSRGAEQYF. The chain couples TRBV5-6 to TRBJ2-7; perhaps TRBD1 as D (6 bases). Germline loops: CDR1 SGHDT, CDR2 YYEEEE. V lost 3 bases, J lost 6 bases, and 16 bases lay in between. This CDR3 is built from 14 residues.

This sequence joins TRBV13 and TRBJ1-4; tentative D call: TRBD1 (6 bases). This CDR3 has 17 amino acids. CDR1 is PRHDT, CDR2 FYEKMQ, per germline (reference sequence). Trimming removed 3 bases from V and 4 bases from J, with 18 bases in between. The CDR3 nucleotides are TGTGCCAGCAGCTTTTCGGCAGGGGCTATATTTAATGAAAAACTGTTTTTT. Translating it yields CASSFSAGAIFNEKLFF.

Written as DNA, the CDR3 is TGTGCCAGCAGCCAAAGTCCGGGACAGAACACTGAAGCTTTCTTT. Translated: CASSQSPGQNTEAFF. The V and J genes are TRBV6-2 or TRBV6-3 and TRBJ1-1; D may be TRBD1 (6 bases). This CDR3 is built from 15 residues. Per germline, CDR1 MNHEY and CDR2 SVGEGT. V lost 6 bases to trimming and J lost 1 base, with 15 bases between them.

V usage is TRBV5-1 and J usage is TRBJ1-2; D is undetermined. CDR1 and CDR2 (germline): SGHRS, YFSETQ. This CDR3 comprises 14 residues. Trimming shortened V by 4 bases and J by 2 bases, and 12 bases separated the two germline ends. CDR3 protein: CASSPSGRNYGYTF. The CDR3 DNA reads TGCGCCAGCAGCCCGTCCGGACGGAACTATGGCTACACCTTC.

This chain uses TRBV10-3 with TRBJ1-5; 12 nucleotides match TRBD1. The germline V gene has CDR1 ENHRY and CDR2 SYGVKD. V was clipped by 10 bases and J by 7 bases; unmatched bases: 8. The CDR3 contains 14 residues. Written as DNA, the CDR3 is TGTGCCACCGGGACAGGGGGCGCGGGACAGCCCCAGCATTTT. Its protein is CATGTGGAGQPQHF.

The table lists this clone with a count of one. The chain links TRBV7-6 to TRBJ1-6; D is possibly TRBD1 (5 bases). Deletions cut 0 bases from V and 12 bases from J, with 6 bases between. Looked up from germline, CDR1 is SGHVS and CDR2 is FNYEAQ. There are 12 residues in the CDR3. In DNA, the CDR3 is TGTGCCAGCAGCTTAGCGGGGGGACCCCTCCACTTT. Its translation: CASSLAGGPLHF.

This chain uses TRBV4-2 with TRBJ1-1; D gene unclear. V was trimmed by 1 base and J by 10 bases, leaving 10 bases between them. The CDR3 contains 12 residues. Germline V lookup: CDR1 LGHNA, CDR2 YNFKEQ. The CDR3 loop reads CASSQALERAFF. CDR3 bases: TGTGCCAGCAGCCAAGCCTTGGAAAGAGCTTTCTTT.

CDR3 amino acids: CASSGRTSDTQYF. The CDR3 nucleotides read TGTGCCAGCAGCGGACGGACCTCAGATACGCAGTATTTT. The chain employs TRBV11-3 and TRBJ2-3, with no clear D. CDR1 and CDR2 (germline): SGHNT, YENEEA. The ends were cut back, 5 bases at V and 4 bases at J, with 10 bases in the middle. The CDR3 sequence is 13 residues long.

This chain joins TRBV6-6 and TRBJ1-2; 9 bases are shared with TRBD1. CDR3 size: 17 residues. V was pared by 5 bases and J by 0 bases, with 10 bases of the junction left unmatched. Germline V gene lookup returns CDR1 MNHNY and CDR2 SVGAGI (reference sequence). CDR3 sequence: CASSLGQGRISNYGYTF. CDR3 sequence (DNA): TGTGCCAGCAGTCTCGGACAGGGGAGGATTTCTAACTATGGCTACACCTTC.

This rearrangement joins TRBV21-1 to TRBJ1-1. TRBV21-1 is listed as a pseudogene. The CDR3 covers 10 residues. The CDR3 loop reads CASSNGEAFF. CDR3 bases: TGTGCCAGCAGCAACGGCGAAGCTTTCTTT.

This chain connects TRBV4-3 to TRBJ1-2; D is ambiguous. The CDR3 runs 13 residues. Per the germline V gene, CDR1 is LGHNA and CDR2 is YSLEER. V was shortened by 4 bases and J by 8 bases, with 14 bases between the two germline ends. For the CDR3, the DNA is TGCGCCAGCAGCCCTTCAATTTTTGGCGGCTACACCTTC. Protein: CASSPSIFGGYTF.

This clone appeared once. V usage is TRBV19 and J usage is TRBJ1-1; tentatively, D is TRBD1 (5 bases). The CDR3 runs to 14 residues. Trimming stripped 10 bases from V and 4 bases from J, with 19 bases between. Germline loops: CDR1 LNHDA, CDR2 SQIVND (reference sequence). The CDR3 region is CATWDALLGTEAFF. The CDR3 bases are TGTGCCACCTGGGACGCCCTCTTGGGCACTGAAGCTTTCTTT.

The V and J genes are TRBV21-1 and TRBJ1-5; TRBD1, the D gene given by the table, was not confirmed from the DNA. TRBV21-1 is termed a pseudogene. The CDR3 extends over 14 amino acids. Written as DNA, the CDR3 is TGTGCCGGACAGCGCCAGGCGCGCAATCAGCCCCAGCATTTT. Translated: CAGQRQARNQPQHF.

V and J are TRBV19 and TRBJ1-4; D not resolved. CDR3 length: 13 residues. CDR1 is LNHDA, CDR2 SQIVND, per germline (reference sequence). Trimming shortened V by 5 bases and J by 2 bases, and 6 bases separated the two germline ends. The CDR3 loop is CASSPRTNEKLFF. The CDR3, as DNA: TGTGCCAGTAGTCCGCGGACTAATGAAAAACTGTTTTTT.

V gene TRBV7-3 combines with J gene TRBJ1-5; D not certain. Germline CDR1 reads SGHTA; CDR2 reads FQGTGA. Trimming removed 5 bases from V and 0 bases from J, with 5 bases in between. The CDR3 length is 13 residues. The CDR3 nucleotides are TGTGCCAGCAGCCCAGGTAGCAATCAGCCCCAGCATTTT. Translated: CASSPGSNQPQHF.

The chain is built from TRBV9 and TRBJ2-2, with 14 bases fitting TRBD2. Germline V lookup: CDR1 SGDLS, CDR2 YYNGEE. The CDR3 contains 19 residues. With V trimmed by 3 bases and J by 6 bases, 13 bases remained unmatched. In nucleotides, the CDR3 is TGTGCCAGCAGCGAGGGACTAGCGGGAGTTGTTGCCGCCGCCGGGGAGCTGTTTTTT. It translates to CASSEGLAGVVAAAGELFF. Combining the CDR3 with reference TRBV9 and TRBJ2-2 gives the whole variable domain DSGVTQTPKHLITATGQRVTLRCSPRSGDLSVYWYQQSLDQGLQFLIQYYNGEERAKGNILERFSAQQFPDLHSELNLSSLELGDSALYFCASSEGLAGVVAAAGELFFGEGSRLTVL.

This rearrangement joins TRBV5-4 to TRBJ1-3; unclear D gene. The ends were cut back, 0 bases at V and 4 bases at J, with 2 bases in the middle. The CDR3 is 12 residues long. Germline CDR1 SGHNT, CDR2 YYREEE (reference sequence). Written as DNA, the CDR3 is TGTGCCAGCAGCTTGGGGGGAAACACCATATATTTT. Its translation: CASSLGGNTIYF.

This clone came up once. This chain connects TRBV28 to TRBJ1-2; 8 nucleotides align to TRBD1. The CDR3 length is 14 residues. Trimming at V came to 6 bases and at J to 3 bases, leaving 6 bases not matched to a gene. Germline values: CDR1 MDHEN, CDR2 SYDVKM. CDR3 sequence (DNA): TGTGCCAGCAGCACCACAGGGGGTCACTATGGCTACACCTTC. It encodes CASSTTGGHYGYTF.

A single count supports this clone. J is TRBJ2-7 and V is TRBV6-4; D is unresolved. V was cut by 6 bases and J by 3 bases, with 12 bases left in between. This CDR3 is 13 amino acids long. Germline V gene lookup returns CDR1 MRHNA and CDR2 SNTAGT. The CDR3 bases are TGTGCCAGCAGGGCAAGAAGGTACTACGAGCAGTACTTC. Translating it yields CASRARRYYEQYF.